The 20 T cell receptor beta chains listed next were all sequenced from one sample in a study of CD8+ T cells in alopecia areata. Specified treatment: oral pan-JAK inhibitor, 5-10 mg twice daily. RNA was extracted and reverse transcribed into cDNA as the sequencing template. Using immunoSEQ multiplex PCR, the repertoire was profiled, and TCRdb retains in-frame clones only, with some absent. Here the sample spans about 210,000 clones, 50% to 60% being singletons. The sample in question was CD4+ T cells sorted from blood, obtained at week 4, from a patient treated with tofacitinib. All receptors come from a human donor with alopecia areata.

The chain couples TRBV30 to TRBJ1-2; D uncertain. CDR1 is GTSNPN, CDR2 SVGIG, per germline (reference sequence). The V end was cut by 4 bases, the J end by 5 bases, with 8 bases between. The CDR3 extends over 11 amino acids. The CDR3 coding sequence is TGTGCCTGGAATGAAGGTTATGGCTACACCTTC. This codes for CAWNEGYGYTF. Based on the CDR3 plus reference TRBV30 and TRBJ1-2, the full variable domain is SQTIHQWPATLVQPVGSPLSLECTVEGTSNPNLYWYRQAAGRGLQLLFYSVGIGQISSEVPQNLSASRPQDRQFILSSKKLLLSDSGFYLCAWNEGYGYTFGSGTRLTVV.

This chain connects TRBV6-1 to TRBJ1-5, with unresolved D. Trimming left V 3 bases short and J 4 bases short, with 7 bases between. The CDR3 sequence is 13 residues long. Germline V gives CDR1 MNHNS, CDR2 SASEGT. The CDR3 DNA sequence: TGTGCCAGCAGTGAGGGGTTGAATCAGCCCCAGCATTTT. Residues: CASSEGLNQPQHF.

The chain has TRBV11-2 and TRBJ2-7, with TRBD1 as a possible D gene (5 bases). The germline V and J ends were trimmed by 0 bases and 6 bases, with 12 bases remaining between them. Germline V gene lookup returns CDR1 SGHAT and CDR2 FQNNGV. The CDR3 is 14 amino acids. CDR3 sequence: CASSLDRVGSEQYF. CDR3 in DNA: TGTGCCAGCAGCTTAGACAGGGTGGGTTCCGAGCAGTACTTC.

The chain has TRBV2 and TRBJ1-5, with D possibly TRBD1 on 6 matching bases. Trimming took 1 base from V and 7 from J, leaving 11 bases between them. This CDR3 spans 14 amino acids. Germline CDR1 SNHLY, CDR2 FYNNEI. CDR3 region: CASSEGTGLQPQHF. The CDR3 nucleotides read TGTGCCAGCAGTGAAGGAACAGGGTTGCAGCCCCAGCATTTT.

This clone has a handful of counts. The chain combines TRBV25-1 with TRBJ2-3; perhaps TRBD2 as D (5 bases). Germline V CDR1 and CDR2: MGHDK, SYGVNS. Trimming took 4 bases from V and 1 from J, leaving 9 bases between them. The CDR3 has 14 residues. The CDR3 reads CASSGFSGTDTQYF. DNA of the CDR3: TGTGCCAGCAGTGGATTTAGCGGCACAGATACGCAGTATTTT.

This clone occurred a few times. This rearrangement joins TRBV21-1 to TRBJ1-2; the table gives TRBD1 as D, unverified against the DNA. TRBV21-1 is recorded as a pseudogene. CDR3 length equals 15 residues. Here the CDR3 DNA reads TGTGCCAGCAGCAGGAACAGGGCCACCATCTATGGCTACACCTTC. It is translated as CASSRNRATIYGYTF.

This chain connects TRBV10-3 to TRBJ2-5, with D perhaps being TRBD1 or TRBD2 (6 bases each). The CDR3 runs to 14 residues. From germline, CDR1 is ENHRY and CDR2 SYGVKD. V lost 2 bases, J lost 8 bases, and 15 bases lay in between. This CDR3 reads CAISEEGGFGTQYF. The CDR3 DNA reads TGTGCCATCAGTGAGGAGGGGGGATTTGGTACCCAGTACTTC.

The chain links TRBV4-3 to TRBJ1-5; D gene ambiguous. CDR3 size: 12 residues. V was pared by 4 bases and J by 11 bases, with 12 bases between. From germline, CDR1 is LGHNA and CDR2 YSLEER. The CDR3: CASSRETMAQHF. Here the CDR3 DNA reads TGCGCCAGCAGCCGTGAGACCATGGCCCAGCATTTT.

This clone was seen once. The DNA for the CDR3 is TGTGCCAGCAGTTCAGGGGATTTTAGCAATCAGCCCCAGCATTTT. This gives the protein CASSSGDFSNQPQHF. The chain uses TRBV7-2 and TRBJ1-5, with a possible D match to TRBD1 (6 bases). The CDR3 totals 15 residues. Between the trimmed V and J ends, which lost 6 bases and 0 bases, there was a span of 12 bases. Germline-derived CDR1 and CDR2 are SGHTA and FQGNSA.

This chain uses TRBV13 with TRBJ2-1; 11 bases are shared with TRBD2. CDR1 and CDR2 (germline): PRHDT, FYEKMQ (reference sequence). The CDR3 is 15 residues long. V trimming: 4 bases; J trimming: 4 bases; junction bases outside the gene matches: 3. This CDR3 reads CASSSVAGGYNEQFF. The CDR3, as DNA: TGTGCCAGCAGCTCTGTAGCGGGGGGGTACAATGAGCAGTTCTTC.

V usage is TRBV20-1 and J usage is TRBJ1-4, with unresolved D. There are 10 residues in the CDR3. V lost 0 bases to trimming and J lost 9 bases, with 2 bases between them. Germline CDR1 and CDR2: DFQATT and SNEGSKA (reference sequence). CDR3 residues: CSARDQKLFF. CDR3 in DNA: TGCAGTGCTAGAGACCAAAAACTGTTTTTT.

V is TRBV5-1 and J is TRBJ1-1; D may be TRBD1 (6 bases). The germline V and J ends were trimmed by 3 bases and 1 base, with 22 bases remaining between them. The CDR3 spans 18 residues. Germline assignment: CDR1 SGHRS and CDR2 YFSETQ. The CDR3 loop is CASSSSRGQGSGNTEAFF. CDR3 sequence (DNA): TGCGCCAGCAGCTCGTCCAGGGGCCAGGGGAGTGGGAACACTGAAGCTTTCTTT.

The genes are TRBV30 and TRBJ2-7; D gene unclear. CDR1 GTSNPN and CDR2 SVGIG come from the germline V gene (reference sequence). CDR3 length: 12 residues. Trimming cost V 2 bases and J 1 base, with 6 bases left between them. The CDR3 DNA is TGTGCCTGGAGTAGGGTTTCCTACGAGCAGTACTTC. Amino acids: CAWSRVSYEQYF.

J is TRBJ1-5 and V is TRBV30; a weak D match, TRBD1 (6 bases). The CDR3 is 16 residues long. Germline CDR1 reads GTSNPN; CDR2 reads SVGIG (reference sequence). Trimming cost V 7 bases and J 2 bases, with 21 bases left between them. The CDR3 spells CASSQGGGFGNQPQHF. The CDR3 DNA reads TGTGCCTCCTCGCAGGGTGGGGGCTTCGGCAATCAGCCCCAGCATTTT. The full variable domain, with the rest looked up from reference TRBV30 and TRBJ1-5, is SQTIHQWPATLVQPVGSPLSLECTVEGTSNPNLYWYRQAAGRGLQLLFYSVGIGQISSEVPQNLSASRPQDRQFILSSKKLLLSDSGFYLCASSQGGGFGNQPQHFGDGTRLSIL.

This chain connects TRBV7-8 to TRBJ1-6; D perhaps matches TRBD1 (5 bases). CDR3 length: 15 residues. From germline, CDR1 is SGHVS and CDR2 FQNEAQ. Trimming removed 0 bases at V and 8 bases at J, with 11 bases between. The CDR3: CASSLAAGRDSPLHF. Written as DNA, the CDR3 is TGTGCCAGCAGCTTAGCAGCAGGGAGAGATTCACCCCTCCACTTT.

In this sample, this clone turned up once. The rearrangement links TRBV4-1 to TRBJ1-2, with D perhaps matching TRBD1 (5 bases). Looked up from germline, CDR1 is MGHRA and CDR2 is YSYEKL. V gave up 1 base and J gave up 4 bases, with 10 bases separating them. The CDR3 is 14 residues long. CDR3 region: CASSQVQVVYGYTF. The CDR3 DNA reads TGCGCCAGCAGCCAAGTACAGGTCGTCTATGGCTACACCTTC.

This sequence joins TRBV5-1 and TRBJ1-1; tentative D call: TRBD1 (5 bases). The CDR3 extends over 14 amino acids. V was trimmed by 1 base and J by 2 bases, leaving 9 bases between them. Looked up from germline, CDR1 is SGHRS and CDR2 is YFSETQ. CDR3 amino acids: CASSLRGENTEAFF. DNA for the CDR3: TGCGCCAGCAGCTTGCGGGGGGAAAACACTGAAGCTTTCTTT.

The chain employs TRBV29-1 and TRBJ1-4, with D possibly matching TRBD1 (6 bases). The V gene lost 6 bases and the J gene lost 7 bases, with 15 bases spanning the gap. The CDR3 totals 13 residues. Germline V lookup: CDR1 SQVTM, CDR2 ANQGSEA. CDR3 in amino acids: CSVQGQGGEKLFF. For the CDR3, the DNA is TGCAGCGTACAGGGTCAAGGGGGTGAAAAACTGTTTTTT.

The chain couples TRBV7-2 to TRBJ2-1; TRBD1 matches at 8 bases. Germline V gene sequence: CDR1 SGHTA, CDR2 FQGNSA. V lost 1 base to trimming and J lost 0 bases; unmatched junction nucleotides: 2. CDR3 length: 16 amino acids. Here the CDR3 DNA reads TGTGCCAGCAGCTTAGGGGACAGGAGCTCCTACAATGAGCAGTTCTTC. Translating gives CASSLGDRSSYNEQFF.

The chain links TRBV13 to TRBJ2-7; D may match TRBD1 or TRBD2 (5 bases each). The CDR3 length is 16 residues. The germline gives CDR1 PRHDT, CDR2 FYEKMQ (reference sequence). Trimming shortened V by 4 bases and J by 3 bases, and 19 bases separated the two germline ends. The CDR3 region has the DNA TGTGCCAGCAGCTCCGGGGCCCAGCGAGGGAGCTACGAGCAGTACTTC. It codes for CASSSGAQRGSYEQYF.